Shown below are 13 T cell receptor beta chains from a single sample sequenced in a study of control samples from healthy donors and cancer patients. TCRdb's copy holds only in-frame clones and misses some; the assay was immunoSEQ multiplex PCR. The sample yields some 120,000 clones, 80% to 90% seen once. Sequenced material: blood. These receptor sequences come from a man aged 25 to 40 in good health.

The V call is TRBV24-1, the J call TRBJ2-2; D remains ambiguous. CDR1 and CDR2 from the germline V gene are KGHDR and SFDVKD. The CDR3 length is 14 residues. Between the trimmed V and J ends, which lost 2 bases and 4 bases, there was a span of 7 bases. CDR3 in amino acids: CATSDSLPTGELFF. In DNA form, the CDR3 reads TGTGCCACCAGTGATTCCCTCCCCACCGGGGAGCTGTTTTTT.

CDR3 bases: TGTGCCAGCAGCTTAATATCAGGGGCGTCCAAAAACATTCAGTACTTC. It translates to CASSLISGASKNIQYF. The chain employs TRBV7-9 and TRBJ2-4; a weak D match, TRBD1 (6 bases). Germline V lookup: CDR1 SEHNR, CDR2 FQNEAQ (reference sequence). This CDR3 has 16 amino acids. V lost 2 bases and J lost 2, with 13 bases in between. Based on the CDR3 plus reference TRBV7-9 and TRBJ2-4, the full variable domain is DTGVSQNPRHKITKRGQNVTFRCDPISEHNRLYWYRQTLGQGPEFLTYFQNEAQLEKSRLLSDRFSAERPKGSFSTLEIQRTEQGDSAMYLCASSLISGASKNIQYFGAGTRLSVL.

The chain joins TRBV5-5 to TRBJ2-5; the D gene could be TRBD1 or TRBD2 (5 bases each). V was pared by 0 bases and J by 1 base, with 10 bases between. CDR1 and CDR2 from the germline V gene are SGHKS and YYEKEE (reference sequence). This CDR3 contains 15 residues. The DNA of the CDR3 is TGTGCCAGCAGCTTGGGAGAGGGGCGCCAAGAGACCCAGTACTTC. Protein sequence: CASSLGEGRQETQYF.

The rearrangement links TRBV30 to TRBJ1-5; 7 nucleotides agree with TRBD1. V gave up 0 bases and J gave up 7 bases; unmatched junction bases: 6. CDR1 GTSNPN and CDR2 SVGIG come from the germline V gene (reference sequence). This CDR3 spans 14 amino acids. CDR3 loop: CAWSVRQGGQPQHF. DNA of the CDR3: TGTGCCTGGAGTGTCAGACAGGGTGGGCAGCCCCAGCATTTT.

The chain is built from TRBV3-1 (or the pseudogene TRBV3-2) and TRBJ1-1; no definite D call. The CDR3 contains 14 residues. The germline gives CDR1 LGHDT, CDR2 YNNKEL (reference sequence). Trimming removed 1 base at V and 7 bases at J, with 13 bases between. The CDR3 DNA is TGTGCCAGCAGCCAAGGCGGCTATGTGGGTGAAGCTTTCTTT. This codes for CASSQGGYVGEAFF.

J is TRBJ1-6 and V is TRBV3-1 (or the pseudogene TRBV3-2); a weak D match, TRBD1 (6 bases). Trimming left V 1 base short and J 9 bases short, with 7 bases between. From germline, CDR1 is LGHDT and CDR2 YNNKEL (reference sequence). The CDR3 covers 13 residues. CDR3 DNA sequence: TGTGCCAGCAGCCAAGCGGACAGTTCACCCCTCCACTTT. Translation: CASSQADSSPLHF.

CDR3 residues: CASSFSPSGGRNEQFF. The CDR3 DNA sequence: TGTGCCAGCAGCTTTTCCCCTAGCGGGGGACGAAATGAGCAGTTCTTC. The rearrangement joins TRBV7-2 to TRBJ2-1; 10 bases fit TRBD2. Germline V CDR1 and CDR2: SGHTA, FQGNSA. This CDR3 contains 16 residues. V dropped 3 bases and J dropped 7; count of bases not matched to a gene: 9.

V gene TRBV9 combines with J gene TRBJ1-6, with D tentatively TRBD1 (5 bases). The CDR3 length is 13 residues. V was cut by 5 bases and J by 9 bases, with 12 bases left in between. In germline, CDR1 is SGDLS, CDR2 YYNGEE. The CDR3: CASRGTDSSPLHF. CDR3 coding DNA: TGTGCCAGCAGGGGGACTGACAGTTCACCCCTCCACTTT.

The rearrangement uses TRBV6-5 and TRBJ2-4; 7 nucleotides match TRBD1. Looked up from germline, CDR1 is MNHEY and CDR2 is SVGAGI. The CDR3 is 15 residues long. V shed 2 bases, J shed 6 bases, and the junction held 7 bases outside the gene matches. The CDR3: CASSYTGAARNIQYF. The CDR3 DNA reads TGTGCCAGCAGTTACACAGGGGCAGCACGAAACATTCAGTACTTC.

V gene TRBV6-1 combines with J gene TRBJ2-7; D gene uncertain. This CDR3 region has 13 residues. Germline CDR1 is MNHNS and CDR2 is SASEGT. Trimming removed 0 bases at V and 4 bases at J, with 7 bases between. The CDR3 here is CASSEAGLYEQYF. The CDR3 DNA follows: TGTGCCAGCAGTGAAGCAGGGCTTTACGAGCAGTACTTC.

This chain joins TRBV29-1 and TRBJ2-3; D not certain. Germline lookup yields CDR1 SQVTM and CDR2 ANQGSEA. The V and J ends lost 6 bases and 0 bases respectively, with 13 bases between them. CDR3 length equals 14 residues. The CDR3 sequence is CSVPTDESTDTQYF. CDR3 bases: TGCAGCGTCCCAACTGACGAGAGCACAGATACGCAGTATTTT.

V gene TRBV19 combines with J gene TRBJ1-1; D not resolved. The CDR3 has 11 amino acids. The ends were cut back, 3 bases at V and 10 bases at J, with 9 bases in the middle. Germline V CDR1 and CDR2: LNHDA, SQIVND (reference sequence). The CDR3 nucleotides read TGTGCCAGTAGTATCGGAACGGTAGCTTTCTTT. Protein: CASSIGTVAFF.

The V call is TRBV12-5, the J call TRBJ1-6; 7 bases fit TRBD1. Germline CDR1 reads LGHNT; CDR2 reads FRNRAP. The ends lost 5 bases at V and 9 bases at J; junction bases unmatched: 7. The CDR3 consists of 14 residues. The CDR3 sequence is CASGLGGAGSPLHF. The CDR3 nucleotides read TGTGCTAGTGGTCTAGGGGGCGCGGGTTCACCCCTCCACTTT.